These 10 T cell receptor beta chains came from one sample sequenced in a study of blood T cell repertoires in COVID-19. Method: immunoSEQ multiplex PCR; TCRdb's copy keeps in-frame clones and lacks some. There are about 190,000 clones in the sample; about nine tenths occur only once, and around 7% lies in the top ten. Sequencing was carried out using peripheral blood. These receptors originate from a man aged 40-55 years with acute or convalescent COVID-19.

This rearrangement joins TRBV2 to TRBJ2-7; 9 bases align to TRBD1. Germline V gives CDR1 SNHLY, CDR2 FYNNEI. V lost 6 bases, J lost 2 bases, and 14 bases stayed unmatched. The CDR3 length is 17 residues. The CDR3 nucleotides are TGTGCCAGCAGACCCCTTCGGGGGGACAGGGAGACCTACGAGCAGTACTTC. Protein sequence: CASRPLRGDRETYEQYF.

The V call is TRBV5-5, the J call TRBJ1-2, with 7 bases matching TRBD1. The V segment lost 4 bases and the J segment 8 bases; nucleotides outside the gene matches: 8. The CDR3 has 13 residues. The germline gives CDR1 SGHKS, CDR2 YYEKEE (reference sequence). CDR3 in DNA: TGTGCCAGCAGCGTCGAGGGGGCGGGCGGCTACACCTTC. This translates into CASSVEGAGGYTF. The entire variable domain, with the rest obtained from reference TRBV5-5 and TRBJ1-2, is as follows: DAGVTQSPTHLIKTRGQQVTLRCSPISGHKSVSWYQQVLGQGPQFIFQYYEKEERGRGNFPDRFSARQFPNYSSELNVNALLLGDSALYLCASSVEGAGGYTFGSGTRLTVV.

This clone was seen once. V gene TRBV4-2 combines with J gene TRBJ1-5; 12 nucleotides align to TRBD1. Germline CDR1 is LGHNA and CDR2 is YNFKEQ. V shed 3 bases, J shed 6 bases, and the junction held 12 bases outside the gene matches. The CDR3 covers 18 residues. The CDR3 sequence: CASSHGPGTGGAGQPQHF. The DNA for the CDR3 is TGTGCCAGCAGCCATGGTCCCGGGACAGGGGGCGCGGGTCAGCCCCAGCATTTT.

The chain carries TRBV7-2 and TRBJ2-7, with a weak D call TRBD1 (6 bases). This CDR3 comprises 13 residues. Germline V CDR1 and CDR2: SGHTA, FQGNSA. The V end was cut by 1 base, the J end by 3 bases, with 7 bases between. This chain's CDR3 is CASSLVGGYEQYF. The CDR3 bases are TGTGCCAGCAGCTTAGTAGGGGGCTACGAGCAGTACTTC.

In its sample, this clone was seen a few times. V gene TRBV2 combines with J gene TRBJ2-6; possibly TRBD1 for D (6 bases). CDR3 size: 15 residues. In germline, CDR1 is SNHLY, CDR2 FYNNEI. Between the trimmed V and J ends, which lost 7 bases and 2 bases, there was a span of 12 bases. CDR3 DNA: TGTGCCAGCAAAAAGACAGGTACTGGGGCCAACGTCCTGACTTTC. Protein: CASKKTGTGANVLTF.

The chain employs TRBV10-3 and TRBJ1-2; D is undetermined. This CDR3 has 13 residues. Trimming shortened V by 3 bases and J by 8 bases, and 13 bases separated the two germline ends. Looked up from germline, CDR1 is ENHRY and CDR2 is SYGVKD. CDR3 loop: CAISDRGLGGYTF. The CDR3 DNA is TGTGCCATCAGTGATAGAGGACTTGGCGGCTACACCTTC.

This sequence joins TRBV19 and TRBJ2-2; 10 bases map to TRBD1. V was pared by 4 bases and J by 6 bases, with 5 bases of the junction left unmatched. Germline CDR1 reads LNHDA; CDR2 reads SQIVND (reference sequence). The CDR3 is 15 residues long. In nucleotides, the CDR3 is TGTGCCAGTAGTACCCGGACAGGGGGATCCGGGGAGCTGTTTTTT. Protein sequence: CASSTRTGGSGELFF.

The genes are TRBV5-1 and TRBJ1-1; no reliable D call. The CDR3 runs to 13 residues. V lost 2 bases and J lost 10, with 15 bases in between. Germline CDR1 is SGHRS and CDR2 is YFSETQ. The CDR3 bases are TGCGCCAGCAGCTTAGCAGAGGACTTAGGAGCTTTCTTT. This encodes CASSLAEDLGAFF.

The CDR3 loop is CASTLVLTDTQYF. CDR3 bases: TGTGCCAGCACCCTTGTCCTCACAGATACGCAGTATTTT. The V and J genes are TRBV28 and TRBJ2-3, with D uncertain. Trimming took 7 bases from V and 2 from J, leaving 10 bases between them. Germline V CDR1 and CDR2: MDHEN, SYDVKM. The CDR3 covers 13 residues.

The chain combines TRBV29-1 with TRBJ1-5, with D tentatively TRBD1 (6 bases). V was cut by 0 bases and J by 7 bases, with 10 bases left in between. This CDR3 is built from 13 residues. Germline CDR1 is SQVTM and CDR2 is ANQGSEA. CDR3 DNA sequence: TGCAGCGTTGAAGATGGGACACGGCAGCCCCAGCATTTT. Translating it yields CSVEDGTRQPQHF.